The rows below give T cell receptor beta chains drawn from one sample of a study of CD8 T cells in Susac syndrome. TCRdb reprocessed the immunoSEQ multiplex PCR reads via MiXCR and lists one record per CDR3 protein. The data contain about 89,000 distinct CDR3 sequences, around 93% of them singletons. Sequenced input: CD8+ T cells from PBMCs. These receptors all stem from a human donor in good health. Each CDR3 is given with its conserved first and last residue. Fields, in order: V gene, clone size, J gene, CDR3 protein. Part of the rows lack a size; the others show once, few, many or a class for expanded clones.

TRBV5-4	NA	TRBJ2-5	CASSPSTGPETQYF
TRBV6-5	NA	TRBJ1-1	CASSYSGSHTEAFF
TRBV9	NA	TRBJ1-6	CASSEKWGEHRSSLHF
TRBV3-1	NA	TRBJ2-7	CASSQDRRDRVSYEQYF
TRBV18	NA	TRBJ2-5	CASSPWLQGSVQETQYF
TRBV7-9	NA	TRBJ2-7	CASSDPRGQGATEQYF
TRBV2	once	TRBJ1-6	CASSSPGEGSPLHF
TRBV14	NA	TRBJ1-1	CASSPQGSNTEAFF
TRBV5-4	once	TRBJ2-3	CASSLAIGTTDTQYF
TRBV30	NA	TRBJ1-5	CAWQDRKGQPQHF
TRBV20-1	NA	TRBJ2-5	CSARDWYPTVLSGETQYF
TRBV12-3/TRBV12-4	NA	TRBJ2-1	CASSFWLFNEQFF
TRBV9	NA	TRBJ2-5	CASSVSADLDGETQYF
TRBV9	few	TRBJ2-5	CASSVGRAGETQYF
TRBV20-1	NA	TRBJ2-3	CSAPRDRGGRATDTQYF
TRBV25-1	NA	TRBJ1-1	CATLGWGDTEAFF
TRBV19	NA	TRBJ1-1	CATKQGAVTEAFF
TRBV7-6	once	TRBJ1-1	CASSQDSVRTEAFF
TRBV3-1	NA	TRBJ2-1	CASSPGLGIGEQFF
TRBV2	NA	TRBJ2-1	CASSEDPSSYNEQFF
TRBV4-1	NA	TRBJ1-1	CASSQTRQGNTEAFF
TRBV3-1	once	TRBJ1-2	CASSPEREANYGYTF
TRBV2	NA	TRBJ2-2	CASVGLAGVTNTGELFF
TRBV20-1	NA	TRBJ2-7	CSARRQTSYEQYF
TRBV29-1	NA	TRBJ2-1	CSVEGGPKDDEQFF
TRBV27	NA	TRBJ2-7	CASSYGTGGSYEQYF
TRBV3-1	NA	TRBJ2-2	CASKRGRTGELFF
TRBV27	NA	TRBJ2-7	CASSPNGLGSSYEQYF
TRBV14	once	TRBJ2-2	CASSPLVGSKDAGELFF
TRBV4-1	NA	TRBJ2-5	CASSQVQGSQETQYF
TRBV5-4	NA	TRBJ2-1	CASSTGTGSHNEQFF
TRBV15	NA	TRBJ1-3	CATSFQGGGNTIYF
TRBV3-1	NA	TRBJ2-3	CASSQGGGERNTQYF
TRBV14	NA	TRBJ1-1	CASSQKDRSVSEAFF
TRBV29-1	few	TRBJ2-3	CSAVEDSREYTDTQYF
TRBV13	NA	TRBJ1-1	CASSLQSAWATWSF
TRBV6-5	NA	TRBJ2-2	CASRRVLSGELFF
TRBV7-9	NA	TRBJ2-2	CASSYGETGELFF
TRBV13	NA	TRBJ2-7	CASSLRTTGEQYF
TRBV13	NA	TRBJ2-3	CASSYGENADTQYF
TRBV6-5	NA	TRBJ1-2	CASSPTPLGNGYTF
TRBV3-1	NA	TRBJ2-3	CASSQDRGSSTDTQYF
TRBV19	NA	TRBJ2-7	CASSATSGAHYEQYF
TRBV5-6	NA	TRBJ2-3	CASSPGADTQYF
TRBV4-2	NA	TRBJ2-2	CASSQEAPYTGELFF
TRBV2	NA	TRBJ2-7	CASSRGGGSYEQYF
TRBV13	NA	TRBJ1-5	CASSLGVAPSQPQHF
TRBV19	NA	TRBJ1-2	CASSVQGTNYGYTF
TRBV6-4	NA	TRBJ2-3	CASETRSSGGEVSTQYF
TRBV9	NA	TRBJ2-5	CASSVGAPQETQYF
TRBV6-5	NA	TRBJ2-2	CASSYTEGTGELFF
TRBV4-2	NA	TRBJ2-7	CASSQLPGQGYEQYF
TRBV5-6	NA	TRBJ1-6	CASSYGQGGSPLHF
TRBV7-9	once	TRBJ1-5	CASSPTEGGNQPQHF
TRBV11-2	NA	TRBJ2-7	CASRTRDRASYEQYF
TRBV3-1	NA	TRBJ2-5	CASSQRTDRLQETQYF
TRBV3-1	NA	TRBJ2-7	CASSHFAAGVYEQYF
TRBV7-8	NA	TRBJ2-2	CAGRGQNTGELFF